These 27 T cell receptor beta chains originate from one sample sequenced in a study of regulatory T cells in long-lasting Graves disease. To make TCR beta libraries, researchers used iRepertoire HTBI primers and Arm-PCR of CDR3 regions. TCRdb reprocessed the multiplex PCR reads with MiXCR, giving one entry per CDR3 protein. The sample carries hundreds of thousands of distinct CDR3 sequences, 15% to 20% recorded once. Time point specified: persistent/refractory GD, antithyroid drugs over 5 years with positive TRAb. PBMC RNA was the source of the TCR library. Here the sequenced sample was peripheral blood mononuclear cells (PBMCs), taken when the disease was refractory, from a patient treated with antithyroid drugs. The receptors shown here come from a female donor with Graves disease.

This clonotype turned up a few times. The chain carries TRBV5-5 and TRBJ2-7, with 9 bases aligning to TRBD2. The CDR3 totals 16 residues. The trim removed 3 bases at V and 0 bases at J, leaving 7 bases unmatched. The germline gives CDR1 SGHKS, CDR2 YYEKEE (reference sequence). The CDR3 region has the DNA TGTGCCAGCAGCTGGACCGCTAGCGGGGCCTCCTACGAGCAGTACTTC. Amino acids: CASSWTASGASYEQYF.

This clonotype was recorded many times. The genes are TRBV3-1 and TRBJ2-7; D is unclear. The ends were cut back, 4 bases at V and 0 bases at J, with 7 bases in the middle. CDR1 LGHDT and CDR2 YNNKEL come from the germline V gene (reference sequence). CDR3 size: 13 residues. The CDR3 is CASSPQTSYEQYF. The CDR3 DNA follows: TGTGCCAGCAGCCCTCAAACCTCCTACGAGCAGTACTTC.

The sample holds a few counts of this clonotype. This chain uses TRBV11-2 with TRBJ1-5, with TRBD1 matching over 8 bases. The CDR3 covers 15 residues. J gave up 4 bases and V 0 bases, and 2 bases lay outside the gene matches. Germline V gene lookup returns CDR1 SGHAT and CDR2 FQNNGV. The CDR3 DNA sequence: TGTGCCAGCAGCTTAGACTGGACAGGGAATCAGCCCCAGCATTTT. Residues: CASSLDWTGNQPQHF.

The sample holds many counts of this clonotype. The chain combines TRBV11-2 with TRBJ1-1; TRBD1 agrees at 7 bases. Germline V gene data show CDR1 as SGHAT and CDR2 as FQNNGV. V gave up 5 bases and J gave up 1 base; unmatched junction bases: 13. This CDR3 has 17 amino acids. The CDR3 DNA sequence: TGTGCCAGCAGCCGAAACGTCATGGCAGGGGGGAACACTGAAGCTTTCTTT. Translated: CASSRNVMAGGNTEAFF. The entire variable domain, with the rest obtained from reference TRBV11-2 and TRBJ1-1, is as follows: EAGVAQSPRYKIIEKRQSVAFWCNPISGHATLYWYQQILGQGPKLLIQFQNNGVVDDSQLPKDRFSAERLKGVDSTLKIQPAKLEDSAVYLCASSRNVMAGGNTEAFFGQGTRLTVV.

The chain combines TRBV29-1 with TRBJ2-3; D is tentatively TRBD1 or TRBD2 (5 bases each). V dropped 0 bases and J dropped 3 bases, with 13 bases sitting between them. Per the germline V gene, CDR1 is SQVTM and CDR2 is ANQGSEA. There are 15 residues in the CDR3. CDR3 nucleotides: TGCAGCGTTGAAGATACCGGGAAGGGGACAGATACGCAGTATTTT. Its translation: CSVEDTGKGTDTQYF.

This clonotype was counted once. A much larger clone sits a single nucleotide away, making a read error possible. No conserved phenylalanine or tryptophan is present at the end of the CDR3, so a read error is the likely explanation. The chain combines TRBV2 with TRBJ2-5; D is possibly TRBD1 (6 bases). V lost 3 bases and J 5 bases, leaving 13 bases between the germline ends. CDR1 and CDR2 from the germline V gene are SNHLY and FYNNEI. The CDR3 sequence is 14 residues long. The CDR3 nucleotides read TGTGCCAGCAGTGATTCCCACAGGGCCGAGACCCAGTACTCC. Translated, it gives CASSDSHRAETQYS.

This clonotype was observed at least ten times. Here the CDR3 DNA reads TGTGCCAGCCGGAGGGGGGGCGAAGGCTACACCTTC. Protein product: CASRRGGEGYTF. The J gene is TRBJ1-2, the V gene TRBV11-2, with D possibly being TRBD1 (6 bases). CDR1 SGHAT and CDR2 FQNNGV come from the germline V gene. Trimming pared 8 bases from V and 8 bases from J, leaving 15 bases between. The CDR3 is made up of 12 amino acids.

This chain connects TRBV6-1 to TRBJ2-1; D might be TRBD2 (5 bases). From germline, CDR1 is MNHNS and CDR2 SASEGT. This CDR3 is built from 15 residues. Trimming stripped 4 bases from V and 0 bases from J, with 10 bases between. DNA for the CDR3: TGTGCCAGCAGTGGCCGGGAAAGCTCCTACAATGAGCAGTTCTTC. It encodes CASSGRESSYNEQFF.

This clonotype has a count of ten or more. The chain combines TRBV7-3 with TRBJ1-1, with unresolved D. The CDR3 runs 15 residues. V lost 1 base and J 1 base, leaving 10 bases between the germline ends. Germline V gene sequence: CDR1 SGHTA, CDR2 FQGTGA. The DNA of the CDR3 is TGTGCCAGCAGCTTAATTCTGCTCTCGAACACTGAAGCTTTCTTT. Amino acid sequence: CASSLILLSNTEAFF.

The V call is TRBV9, the J call TRBJ2-5, with D uncertain. Per germline, CDR1 SGDLS and CDR2 YYNGEE. CDR3 size: 18 residues. The V end lost 0 bases, the J end lost 2 bases, and 20 bases lay between the germline ends. CDR3 sequence: CASSVDGSSVSMQETQYF. The CDR3 region has the DNA TGTGCCAGCAGCGTAGATGGGTCCTCAGTGTCTATGCAAGAGACCCAGTACTTC.

This clonotype showed up many times. The V gene is TRBV7-9, the J gene TRBJ1-5; D remains ambiguous. The CDR3 has 14 residues. V lost 3 bases, J lost 2 bases, and 8 bases lay in between. The V gene's germline CDR1 is SEHNR and CDR2 FQNEAQ (reference sequence). The CDR3 coding sequence is TGTGCCAGCAGCTTTGACGGCGGCAATCAGCCCCAGCATTTT. It encodes CASSFDGGNQPQHF.

As concerns this clonotype: Since a much larger clone is just one base distant, this may be a read error. The conserved closing phenylalanine or tryptophan is absent in this CDR3, likely reflecting a read error. The rearrangement uses TRBV28 and TRBJ1-5; the match to TRBD1 covers 8 bases. J gave up 4 bases and V 2 bases, and 4 bases lay outside the gene matches. This CDR3 has 15 amino acids. The V gene's germline CDR1 is MDHEN and CDR2 SYDVKM. In DNA, the CDR3 is TGTGCCAGCAGTTTAGCACAGGGGGAAAATCAGCCCCAGCATCTT. It codes for CASSLAQGENQPQHL.

This clonotype was picked up a small number of times. The V gene is TRBV12-3 or TRBV12-4, the J gene TRBJ1-2; the D gene is possibly TRBD1 (5 bases). This CDR3 comprises 14 residues. Trimming took 7 bases from V and 4 from J, leaving 16 bases between them. Written as DNA, the CDR3 is TGTGCCAGCACCCCCGGTGGGGGACTCTATGGCTACACCTTC. This encodes CASTPGGGLYGYTF.

This clonotype was recorded at least ten times. One base away lies a much larger clone, so this may be a sequencing read error. The chain joins TRBV12-3 or TRBV12-4 to TRBJ1-5; TRBD1 aligns across 12 bases. This CDR3 contains 17 residues. Unmatched junction bases numbered 8, after V lost 7 bases and J lost 1 base. CDR3 DNA: TGTGCCAGCAAGGGCGGGGGACAGGGGGCCAGCAATCAGCCCCAGCATTTT. It encodes CASKGGGQGASNQPQHF.

The rearrangement joins TRBV14 to TRBJ2-7; D gene unclear. Trimming left V 0 bases short and J 7 bases short, with 16 bases between. Per the germline V gene, CDR1 is SGHDN and CDR2 is FVKESK. The CDR3 is 15 amino acids. This CDR3 reads CASSQDVRRLTEQYF. Here the CDR3 DNA reads TGTGCCAGCAGCCAAGACGTAAGAAGGCTTACAGAGCAGTACTTC.

Regarding this clonotype: A read error may explain this, as a much larger clone is one base away. CDR3: CASSPTRDQEIQYF. CDR3 nucleotide sequence: TGTGCCAGCAGTCCGACGAGGGACCAAGAGATCCAGTACTTC. V is TRBV6-2 or TRBV6-3 and J is TRBJ2-5; perhaps D is TRBD1 or TRBD2 (5 bases each). This CDR3 region has 14 residues. Germline assignment: CDR1 MNHEY and CDR2 SVGEGT.

This clonotype was observed a handful of times. The chain uses TRBV5-1 and TRBJ1-4, with 12 nucleotides matching TRBD1. Germline V CDR1 and CDR2: SGHRS, YFSETQ. The CDR3 runs to 15 residues. Unmatched junction bases numbered 4, after V lost 3 bases and J lost 7 bases. DNA of the CDR3: TGCGCCAGCAGCTCGGGACAGGGGGCGATTGAAAAACTGTTTTTT. This sequence encodes CASSSGQGAIEKLFF.

This clonotype has ten or more counts. The chain links TRBV5-1 to TRBJ1-2; 8 nucleotides align to TRBD1. The V segment lost 2 bases and the J segment 7 bases; nucleotides outside the gene matches: 13. Per germline, CDR1 SGHRS and CDR2 YFSETQ. The CDR3 contains 16 residues. The chain's CDR3 is CASSFTSTGAGGGYTF. The CDR3 coding sequence is TGCGCCAGCAGCTTTACTTCGACAGGGGCTGGGGGTGGCTACACCTTC.

This clonotype was recorded at least ten times. This chain joins TRBV6-5 and TRBJ1-1; no definite D call. This CDR3 comprises 14 residues. CDR1 MNHEY and CDR2 SVGAGI come from the germline V gene. The V end was cut by 0 bases, the J end by 0 bases, with 5 bases between. The chain's CDR3 is CASSYSTVNTEAFF. The CDR3 DNA reads as TGTGCCAGCAGTTACTCTACGGTGAACACTGAAGCTTTCTTT.

The chain carries TRBV27 and TRBJ2-7, with D possibly matching TRBD1 (6 bases). CDR3 size: 14 residues. Germline assignment: CDR1 MNHEY and CDR2 SMNVEV (reference sequence). The V gene lost 3 bases and the J gene lost 6 bases, with 15 bases spanning the gap. The CDR3 loop reads CASSFGRGAGEQYF. The CDR3 DNA reads as TGTGCCAGCAGTTTTGGCAGGGGCGCGGGCGAGCAGTACTTC.

This clonotype occurred many times. The V call is TRBV30, the J call TRBJ2-2; the D is unclear. The CDR3 covers 12 residues. CDR1 GTSNPN and CDR2 SVGIG come from the germline V gene (reference sequence). With 2 bases removed from V and 2 bases from J, the gap between germline ends came to 3 bases. As DNA, the CDR3 is TGTGCCTGGAGTCCCAACACCGGGGAGCTGTTTTTT. Translating it yields CAWSPNTGELFF.

Of note for this clonotype: The junction departs from germline at one end; a sequencing error may be responsible. The chain links TRBV18 to TRBJ1-1; D is uncertain. CDR1 and CDR2 (germline): KGHSH, LQKENI. The CDR3 contains 14 residues. The CDR3 reads CASSPYSGDTGAFF. Written as DNA, the CDR3 is TGTGCCAGCTCACCCTACAGTGGAGACACTGGAGCTTTCTTT.

This clonotype was recorded at least ten times. An end of the junction differs from the germline gene, which may be a read error. The V and J genes are TRBV2 and TRBJ2-7; TRBD2 agrees at 7 bases. The CDR3 spans 15 residues. The germline V gene has CDR1 SNHLY and CDR2 FYNNEI. This CDR3 is CASSEYRGRAYEQYF. CDR3 nucleotides: TGTGCCAGCAGTGAATATCGGGGGAGGGCCTATGAGCAGTACTTC.

The chain couples TRBV7-8 to TRBJ2-7, with TRBD2 matching over 7 bases. From germline, CDR1 is SGHVS and CDR2 FQNEAQ. The CDR3 extends over 16 amino acids. Here the CDR3 DNA reads TGTTCATCGGCCCAGACCGGGGGGACCCTCTTCTACGAGCAGTACTTC. It is translated as CSSAQTGGTLFYEQYF.

The rearrangement links TRBV19 to TRBJ1-2; D is possibly TRBD1 (5 bases). V was clipped by 3 bases and J by 4 bases, with 9 bases between them. The CDR3 sequence is 13 residues long. Per the germline V gene, CDR1 is LNHDA and CDR2 is SQIVND (reference sequence). CDR3 loop: CASSIQGGYGYTF. The CDR3 DNA follows: TGTGCCAGTAGTATTCAGGGTGGCTATGGCTACACCTTC.

This clonotype was seen at least ten times. The chain uses TRBV5-1 and TRBJ2-5, with D tentatively TRBD2 (5 bases). Germline CDR1 and CDR2: SGHRS and YFSETQ. The CDR3 totals 15 residues. Trimming cost V 4 bases and J 2 bases, with 15 bases left between them. In DNA form, the CDR3 reads TGCGCCAGCAGCCTGGCTGGAGGTGGGCAAGAGACCCAGTACTTC. Translated, it gives CASSLAGGGQETQYF.

There are a few counts of this clonotype. This chain joins TRBV20-1 and TRBJ2-7; 14 nucleotides align to TRBD2. The germline CDR1 and CDR2 sequences are DFQATT and SNEGSKA (reference sequence). There are 18 residues in the CDR3. The J segment lost 0 bases and the V segment lost 7 bases, leaving 14 bases of the junction unmatched. CDR3 sequence (DNA): TGCAGTGTCCCAGAAGGACTAGCGGGAGGCCATTTCTCCTACGAGCAGTACTTC. The encoded protein is CSVPEGLAGGHFSYEQYF.